What follows is one T cell receptor beta chain and its context. It has no known antigen specificity. No quality values exist for individual bases; no much larger clone is one base distant. This sample stems from a study of T-cell memory formation after mild COVID-19 (dated by TCRdb to 2020 to 2023). Regarding the research as a whole: TCR sequence clusters from the two donors were found to be largely donor specific. T-cell clones expanding and contracting after mild COVID-19 in a couple of donors were tracked by longitudinal TCRalpha and TCRbeta repertoire sequencing. Two young, previously healthy adult volunteers made up the cohort, one male and one female. The study at large found these results: The study included only a couple of mild cases, and larger cohorts that include severe cases with pre-infection samples were judged to be necessary. The detection of some responding clones in pre-infection memory suggests that pre-existing cross-reactive memory T cells joined the SARS-CoV-2 response. The second-wave clones that peaked on day 37 were not confirmed to be SARS-CoV-2 specific. Clones contracting from day 15 to 85 had balanced CD4/CD8 phenotypes, while a second wave expanding from day 15 to 37 was biased towards CD4+. Contracting CD4+ clones turned up mainly in the CM and EM memory subsets, whereas EMRA was where CD8+ clones were enriched.

Ficoll-Paque density gradient centrifugation was the method used to isolate PBMCs. CDR1 MDHEN and CDR2 SYDVKM are derived from the germline V gene. Trimming takes 5 bases from V and 3 bases from J, and the germline ends sit 21 bases apart. From its cysteine to its phenylalanine, the CDR3 spans 17 amino acids. Just CDR3 DNA is preserved here, 51 bases in frame from base 1. TCRdb shows the sequencer as Illumina NovaSeq 6000. TCRalpha and TCRbeta cDNA libraries were built by 5'RACE with constant-segment primers, adding sample barcodes and unique molecular identifiers. Trizol reagent was used to extract RNA from every sample. Libraries were amplified in two PCR steps, with a second sample barcode and Illumina TruSeq adapters added in the second step. Sequencing of the libraries was done on an Illumina NovaSeq, producing 2 x 150 bp paired-end reads. Concerning the study's data processing: Reads were demultiplexed and collapsed into UMI-guided consensus sequences with migec v1.2.7. With mixcr v2.1.11, UMI consensuses were aligned to TRA and TRB V and J templates and assembled into clonotypes. Expanded or contracted clonotypes were those called significant by both edgeR and NoisET, with noise models trained on biological replicates. For edgeR calls, a false discovery rate-adjusted p below 0.01 and a log2 fold-change threshold of 1 were applied. As an exploratory analysis of dynamics, max-normalized trajectories of the 1000 most abundant clonotypes were examined with PCA combined with hierarchical clustering. The CD4 or CD8 phenotype of responding clones was assigned using the separately sequenced CD4+ and CD8+ repertoires. TCRdb redid the processing of the public reads, applying fastp at Q25 and MiXCR, and retained in-frame beta chains. Every distinct CDR3 protein forms one entry, paired with its most common genes and DNA. The V and J calls and clone size are TCRdb's, not the authors'. In all, the sample holds roughly 130,000 distinct CDR3 sequences, and roughly 6% of those were seen once. 2% to 2.5% of the sample goes to the ten largest clones.

The specimen sequenced was PBMCs or a T cell subset sorted from them (not recorded which). The receptor comes from an adult woman who had mild COVID-19 (a few samples of this study predate the infection). The sample titles of this study are shuffled in the database, so cell type and time point are left out; the donor was told from shared clones. This chain joins TRBV28 to TRBJ2-3; the D gene is perhaps TRBD1 or TRBD2, each of them matching over 6 bases. The nucleotide sequence is given as TGTGCCAGCAGTCCCCCGTCAGGAGGGGGTACGACAGATACGCAGTATTTT. Its translation is CASSPPSGGGTTDTQYF.